Here is one TCR beta chain with its context. Its antigen is currently unknown. These data come from a study of shared clonotypes between healthy human individuals. Study-wide points: Deeper or shallower sequencing was expected to change how clonotypes are shared among donors.

CD45RA+ naive and CD45RA-negative memory subsets were separated from CD4+ cells. The input for sorted-subset replicate PCRs was around 0.2 ug DNA, 25,000 to 30,000 T cell genomes. The method was immunoSEQ multiplex PCR; TCRdb's version includes in-frame clones alone and lacks a portion of them. The sample yields 1,400,000 or so clones, approximately 98.5% seen once. The CDR3 contains 16 residues. The J segment lost 2 bases and the V segment lost 5 bases, leaving 11 bases of the junction unmatched. From germline, CDR1 is MDHEN and CDR2 SYDVKM. The receptor comes from a man aged 30 to 39 in good health. Material: naive CD4+ T cells sorted from blood. The subset was: CD45RA+ positively selected. The chain combines TRBV28 with TRBJ2-7; 8 bases are shared with TRBD2. CDR3: CASSGGASGYPYEQYF. For the CDR3, the DNA is TGTGCCAGCAGTGGAGGGGCTAGCGGGTACCCCTACGAGCAGTACTTC.